These 10 T cell receptor beta chains originate from one sample sequenced in a study of blood T cell repertoires in COVID-19. Clones were read by immunoSEQ multiplex PCR, and TCRdb kept only the in-frame ones, dropping some. The sample lists 75,000 to 100,000 clones, roughly 86% seen once, with roughly 6.8% in the top ten. The sample consisted of peripheral blood. The receptors were sampled from a human donor with acute or convalescent COVID-19. The donor label of this sample is uncertain.

This clone was detected a few times. V usage is TRBV15 and J usage is TRBJ1-1, with unresolved D. This CDR3 is built from 14 residues. Trimming cost V 0 bases and J 0 bases, with 5 bases left between them. The V gene's germline CDR1 is LNHNV and CDR2 YYDKDF (reference sequence). CDR3 sequence (DNA): TGTGCCACCAGCAGAGAACAGTTGAACACTGAAGCTTTCTTT. Encoded protein: CATSREQLNTEAFF.

This clone was observed a single time. V is TRBV30 and J is TRBJ1-6, with 10 positions matching TRBD1. The germline CDR1 and CDR2 sequences are GTSNPN and SVGIG (reference sequence). The CDR3 runs to 16 residues. J lost 5 bases, V lost 0 bases, and 4 bases had no gene match. The CDR3 is CAWSVGGQGNNSPLHF. The CDR3 coding sequence is TGTGCCTGGAGTGTAGGGGGACAGGGGAATAATTCACCCCTCCACTTT.

This chain joins TRBV7-8 and TRBJ1-3; the D gene is possibly TRBD1 (5 bases). Germline V gene data show CDR1 as SGHVS and CDR2 as FQNEAQ. V lost 2 bases and J 4 bases, leaving 6 bases between the germline ends. The length of the CDR3 is 13 residues. The CDR3 DNA reads as TGTGCCAGCAGCTTAAACAGGGGAAACACCATATATTTT. Its translation is CASSLNRGNTIYF. The variable domain in full, completed from reference TRBV7-8 and TRBJ1-3, reads GAGVSQSPRYKVAKRGQDVALRCDPISGHVSLFWYQQALGQGPEFLTYFQNEAQLDKSGLPSDRFFAERPEGSVSTLKIQRTQQEDSAVYLCASSLNRGNTIYFGEGSWLTVV.

V gene TRBV7-8 combines with J gene TRBJ1-2, with 7 positions matching TRBD1. Germline V gives CDR1 SGHVS, CDR2 FQNEAQ. The V segment lost 1 base and the J segment 3 bases; nucleotides outside the gene matches: 23. This CDR3 has 21 amino acids. CDR3 in amino acids: CASSLETARQGRLPTHYGYTF. The CDR3 coding sequence is TGTGCCAGCAGCTTAGAAACCGCTAGACAGGGTCGGCTCCCAACCCACTATGGCTACACCTTC.

This rearrangement joins TRBV6-6 to TRBJ1-1, with D perhaps TRBD1 (5 bases). The CDR3 has 16 amino acids. Trimming pared 2 bases from V and 7 bases from J, leaving 20 bases between. Germline lookup yields CDR1 MNHNY and CDR2 SVGAGI (reference sequence). CDR3 sequence reads: CASSYSAGLLRGEAFF. DNA for the CDR3: TGTGCCAGCAGTTACAGCGCGGGACTTCTACGGGGTGAAGCTTTCTTT.

This clone was observed once. This rearrangement joins TRBV2 to TRBJ1-1; TRBD1 might be the D (6 bases). V dropped 6 bases and J dropped 3 bases, with 8 bases sitting between them. The CDR3 has 12 amino acids. Looked up from germline, CDR1 is SNHLY and CDR2 is FYNNEI. CDR3 coding DNA: TGTGCCAGCAGGCGGACAGACACTGAAGCTTTCTTT. Translation: CASRRTDTEAFF.

The chain is built from TRBV30 and TRBJ1-6; D is perhaps TRBD1 (5 bases). The length of the CDR3 is 13 residues. The germline CDR1 and CDR2 sequences are GTSNPN and SVGIG (reference sequence). The ends were cut back, 5 bases at V and 7 bases at J, with 12 bases in the middle. The CDR3 is CAWGLGGNSPLHF. The CDR3 region has the DNA TGTGCCTGGGGGCTGGGGGGGAATTCACCCCTCCACTTT.

This clone was observed a single time. The V call is TRBV9, the J call TRBJ2-7; 7 positions agree with TRBD2. Germline V gene lookup returns CDR1 SGDLS and CDR2 YYNGEE. V lost 0 bases to trimming and J lost 1 base; unmatched junction nucleotides: 4. The CDR3 extends over 15 amino acids. CDR3 protein: CASSVELAESYEQYF. The CDR3, as DNA: TGTGCCAGCAGCGTAGAGCTAGCGGAGTCCTACGAGCAGTACTTC.

This chain connects TRBV18 to TRBJ2-7, with a weak D call TRBD2 (6 bases). CDR1 and CDR2 (germline): KGHSH, LQKENI. V lost 1 base, J lost 2 bases, and 18 bases lay in between. The CDR3 consists of 17 residues. The CDR3: CASSPRPPWGETYEQYF. CDR3 DNA: TGTGCCAGCTCACCACGCCCTCCCTGGGGGGAGACCTACGAGCAGTACTTC.

The CDR3 DNA reads TGTGCCAGCAGCCCGGGACGGGGAGGGGTTAGGACTGAAGCTTTCTTT. Translating gives CASSPGRGGVRTEAFF. V and J are TRBV11-3 and TRBJ1-1, with a tentative D call TRBD1 (5 bases). The V gene's germline CDR1 is SGHNT and CDR2 YENEEA. The length of the CDR3 is 16 residues. V was pared by 5 bases and J by 5 bases, with 21 bases between.